This record covers a single T cell receptor (beta chain). The specificity of this receptor is unknown. Nothing much larger sits one base from this clone, and base qualities are not available. Receptor libraries were prepared by the immunoSEQ multiplex PCR assay. TCRdb re-hosts the immuneACCESS table, in-frame sequences only. Its copies lack some clones; in the studies checked, an unresolved V gene accounts for under half of them, and the cause for the rest is not known. The sample includes fewer than 35,000 clones, with roughly 90% observed a single time. 0.5% to 0.65% of the sample belongs to the ten largest clones. The data derive from a study of T cell changes during pregnancy in multiple sclerosis (dated by TCRdb to 2018 to 2020). Looking at the study overall: The study looked at changes in the T cell repertoire across pregnancy in women with multiple sclerosis.

Cut back by 4 bases and 9 bases, the V and J ends lie 19 bases apart. CDR1 and CDR2 (MNHNS, SASEGT) derive from the germline V gene. The CDR3, cysteine through phenylalanine, is 15 amino acids long. Only the CDR3 region is kept as DNA, spanning 45 bases read in frame from base 1. The source is a female donor in good health, enrolled as a control in a pregnancy study. The specimen comprised CD4+ T cells from peripheral blood mononuclear cells, sampled in the third trimester of pregnancy. The chain uses TRBV6-1 and TRBJ1-5; a weak D assignment points to TRBD1 (6 bases agree). The CDR3 region has the sequence CASSGYTGTQGPQHF. The nucleotide sequence is TGTGCCAGCAGTGGCTATACAGGGACCCAGGGGCCCCAGCATTTT.